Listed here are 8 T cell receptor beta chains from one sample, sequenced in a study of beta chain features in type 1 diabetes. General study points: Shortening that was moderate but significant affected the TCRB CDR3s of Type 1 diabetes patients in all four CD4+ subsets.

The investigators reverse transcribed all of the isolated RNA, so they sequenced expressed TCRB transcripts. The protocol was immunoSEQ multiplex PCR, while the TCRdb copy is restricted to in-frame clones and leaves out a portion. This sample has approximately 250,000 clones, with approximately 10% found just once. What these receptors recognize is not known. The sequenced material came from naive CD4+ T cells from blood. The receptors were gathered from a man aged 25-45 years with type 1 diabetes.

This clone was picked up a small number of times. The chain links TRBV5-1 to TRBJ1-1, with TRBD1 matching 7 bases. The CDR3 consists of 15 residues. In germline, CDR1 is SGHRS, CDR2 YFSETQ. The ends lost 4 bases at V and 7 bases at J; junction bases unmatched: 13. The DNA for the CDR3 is TGCGCCAGCAGCACCCCCGGACAGGCCTTCGATGAAGCTTTCTTT. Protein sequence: CASSTPGQAFDEAFF. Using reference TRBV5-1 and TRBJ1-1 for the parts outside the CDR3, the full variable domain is KAGVTQTPRYLIKTRGQQVTLSCSPISGHRSVSWYQQTPGQGLQFLFEYFSETQRNKGNFPGRFSGRQFSNSRSEMNVSTLELGDSALYLCASSTPGQAFDEAFFGQGTRLTVV.

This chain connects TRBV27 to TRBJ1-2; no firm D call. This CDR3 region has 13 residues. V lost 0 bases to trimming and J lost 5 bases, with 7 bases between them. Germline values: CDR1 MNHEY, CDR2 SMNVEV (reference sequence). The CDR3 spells CASSLSERYGYTF. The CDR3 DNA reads TGTGCCAGCAGTTTATCGGAGAGGTATGGCTACACCTTC.

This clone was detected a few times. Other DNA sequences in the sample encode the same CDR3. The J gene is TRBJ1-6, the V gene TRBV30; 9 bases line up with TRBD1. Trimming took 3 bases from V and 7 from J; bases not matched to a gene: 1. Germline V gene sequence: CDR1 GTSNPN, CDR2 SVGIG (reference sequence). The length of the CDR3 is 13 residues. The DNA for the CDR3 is TGTGCCTGGAGAGGGACAGGGAATTCACCCCTCCACTTT. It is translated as CAWRGTGNSPLHF.

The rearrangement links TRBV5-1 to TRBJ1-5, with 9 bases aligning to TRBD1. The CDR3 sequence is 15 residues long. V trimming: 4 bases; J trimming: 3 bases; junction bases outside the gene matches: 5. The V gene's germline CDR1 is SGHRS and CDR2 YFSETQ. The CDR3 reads CASSAGTGYNQPQHF. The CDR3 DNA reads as TGCGCCAGCAGCGCCGGGACAGGGTACAATCAGCCCCAGCATTTT.

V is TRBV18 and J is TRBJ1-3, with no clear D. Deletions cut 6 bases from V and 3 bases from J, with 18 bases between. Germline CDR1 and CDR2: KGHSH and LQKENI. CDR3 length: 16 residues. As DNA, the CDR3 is TGTGCCAGCTCCCCTAACGAGAGCCATCGTGGAAACACCATATATTTT. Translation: CASSPNESHRGNTIYF.

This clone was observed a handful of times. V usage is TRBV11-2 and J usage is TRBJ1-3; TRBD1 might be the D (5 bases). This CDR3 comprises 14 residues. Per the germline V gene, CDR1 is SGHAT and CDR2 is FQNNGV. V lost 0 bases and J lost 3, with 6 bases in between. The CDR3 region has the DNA TGTGCCAGCAGCTTAGACAGGGTTGGAAACACCATATATTTT. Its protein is CASSLDRVGNTIYF.

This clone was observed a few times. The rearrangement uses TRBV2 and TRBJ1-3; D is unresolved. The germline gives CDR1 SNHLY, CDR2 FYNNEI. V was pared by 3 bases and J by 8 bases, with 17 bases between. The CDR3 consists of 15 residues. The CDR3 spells CASSESGSPEHTIYF. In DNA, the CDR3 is TGTGCCAGCAGTGAGAGCGGATCTCCAGAACACACCATATATTTT.

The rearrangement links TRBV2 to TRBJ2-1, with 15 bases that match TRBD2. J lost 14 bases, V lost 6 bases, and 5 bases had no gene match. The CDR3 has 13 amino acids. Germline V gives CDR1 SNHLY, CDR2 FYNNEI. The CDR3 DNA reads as TGTGCCAGCAGACCCGGGACTAGCGGGGGGAAGTTCTTC. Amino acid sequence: CASRPGTSGGKFF.